This T cell receptor beta chain was captured in a study of cytomegalovirus exposure and HLA in healthy donors. The study, taken as a whole, reports: According to a later analysis, most TCR beta chains associated with CMV appeared HLA-restricted.

The germline CDR1 and CDR2 sequences are KGHSH and LQKENI. The CDR3 is 15 amino acids. V was pared by 2 bases and J by 6 bases, with 3 bases of the junction left unmatched. PCR primers comprised 60 Vbeta and 13 Jbeta primers. The protocol was immunoSEQ multiplex PCR, while the TCRdb copy is restricted to in-frame clones and leaves out a portion. The table includes about 160,000 clones, around 80% detected once. On this clone: What it binds is unknown.

The rearrangement uses TRBV18 and TRBJ1-5, with 11 positions matching TRBD1. The sequenced sample consisted of PBMCs. This clonotype originated in a girl between 10 and 17 years old in good health and CMV-seropositive. For the CDR3, the DNA is TGTGCCAGCTCACCAGCGGGACAGGGGGGTCAGCCCCAGCATTTT. Protein sequence: CASSPAGQGGQPQHF.